The 7 T cell receptor beta chains below come from one sample, sequenced in a study of radiation and T cells in renal cell carcinoma. The protocol was immunoSEQ multiplex PCR, while the TCRdb copy is restricted to in-frame clones and leaves out a portion. The sample lists about 7,900 clones, approximately 65% occurring once. Regarding treatment: treatment-naive control, cytoreductive nephrectomy. Sequences were derived from tumor tissue, sampled from a patient whose treatment was nephrectomy without radiotherapy. The receptors stem from a woman in her 70s with renal cell carcinoma.

Concerning this clone: Other DNA sequences in the sample encode the same CDR3. The chain links TRBV6-1 to TRBJ1-3; possibly TRBD1 for D (5 bases). The length of the CDR3 is 14 residues. Trimming removed 4 bases at V and 1 base at J, with 8 bases between. Per germline, CDR1 MNHNS and CDR2 SASEGT. The CDR3 spells CASSAQGSGNTIYF. As DNA, the CDR3 is TGTGCCAGCAGTGCCCAGGGATCTGGAAACACCATATATTTT.

The chain links TRBV30 to TRBJ1-1; D gene ambiguous. This CDR3 spans 11 amino acids. The V end lost 7 bases, the J end lost 7 bases, and 13 bases lay between the germline ends. CDR1 and CDR2 (germline): GTSNPN, SVGIG (reference sequence). This CDR3 is CASHRPFEAFF. The DNA of the CDR3 is TGTGCCTCCCACCGGCCTTTTGAAGCTTTCTTT.

The chain employs TRBV25-1 and TRBJ1-2; tentative D call: TRBD1 (5 bases). The germline V gene has CDR1 MGHDK and CDR2 SYGVNS. This CDR3 is 16 amino acids long. The germline V and J ends were trimmed by 5 bases and 1 base, with 17 bases remaining between them. The CDR3 DNA is TGTGCCAGCAGTTGGGGGGGACTAGGGGATAACTATGGCTACACCTTC. Its protein is CASSWGGLGDNYGYTF.

The chain employs TRBV19 and TRBJ2-6; D is unclear. Germline CDR1 reads LNHDA; CDR2 reads SQIVND (reference sequence). The CDR3 spans 15 residues. V lost 4 bases, J lost 1 base, and 8 bases lay in between. Here the CDR3 DNA reads TGTGCCAGTAGTACGGTGGGATCTGGGGCCAACGTCCTGACTTTC. The encoded protein is CASSTVGSGANVLTF.

This chain joins TRBV6-6 and TRBJ1-1; TRBD1 is a possible D gene (6 bases). Trimming stripped 0 bases from V and 6 bases from J, with 11 bases between. The germline CDR1 and CDR2 sequences are MNHNY and SVGAGI (reference sequence). The CDR3 loop spans 14 amino acids. The CDR3 loop is CASSYSGGGPEAFF. The CDR3 coding sequence is TGTGCCAGCAGTTACTCGGGGGGGGGCCCTGAAGCTTTCTTT.

The rearrangement joins TRBV5-6 to TRBJ1-2, with D perhaps matching TRBD1 (6 bases). Trimming left V 0 bases short and J 7 bases short, with 10 bases between. CDR3 length equals 13 residues. The germline CDR1 and CDR2 sequences are SGHDT and YYEEEE. CDR3 sequence reads: CASSLDRAGGYTF. The CDR3 DNA reads as TGTGCCAGCAGCTTGGACAGGGCGGGTGGCTACACCTTC.

The V gene is TRBV9, the J gene TRBJ2-1; tentative D call: TRBD1 (7 bases). Trimming removed 3 bases from V and 0 bases from J, with 10 bases in between. In germline, CDR1 is SGDLS, CDR2 YYNGEE. The CDR3 has 15 amino acids. CDR3 in DNA: TGTGCCAGCAGCGGCGGGACAGTCTCCTACAATGAGCAGTTCTTC. Its translation: CASSGGTVSYNEQFF.